The 8 T cell receptor beta chains below all came from one sample that was sequenced in a study of cytomegalovirus exposure and HLA in healthy donors. The PCR ran on 60 Vbeta and 13 Jbeta primers. Produced via immunoSEQ multiplex PCR; TCRdb's table is partial and in-frame only. The sample holds about 230,000 clones, 77% seen once. The sequenced sample was PBMCs. The receptors here all came from a woman aged 60 to 75 in good health and CMV-seropositive.

The chain recombines TRBV10-3 with TRBJ2-5; D might be TRBD2 (7 bases). The CDR3 runs 14 residues. Germline values: CDR1 ENHRY, CDR2 SYGVKD. V lost 6 bases to trimming and J lost 1 base, with 12 bases between them. In DNA form, the CDR3 reads TGTGCCATCAGGGAAGGGGGGGGCCAAGAGACCCAGTACTTC. As protein: CAIREGGGQETQYF.

V gene TRBV7-9 combines with J gene TRBJ1-1, with D unclear. Trimming removed 3 bases at V and 5 bases at J, with 10 bases between. Germline-derived CDR1 and CDR2 are SEHNR and FQNEAQ (reference sequence). This CDR3 spans 13 amino acids. This CDR3 reads CASSFAGITEAFF. The CDR3 coding sequence is TGTGCCAGCAGCTTCGCGGGTATTACTGAAGCTTTCTTT.

This clone was picked up one time. The J gene is TRBJ1-2, the V gene TRBV28; 7 bases agree with TRBD1. Germline V CDR1 and CDR2: MDHEN, SYDVKM. The V segment lost 5 bases and the J segment 5 bases; nucleotides outside the gene matches: 8. The CDR3 is 14 residues long. The CDR3 sequence is CASSLTGAPYGYTF. DNA of the CDR3: TGTGCCAGCAGTCTCACAGGGGCCCCATATGGCTACACCTTC.

This clone occurred a few times. The rearrangement joins TRBV10-3 to TRBJ2-1; 12 bases align to TRBD2. The V gene end was trimmed by 3 bases and the J gene end by 8 bases; junction bases not matched to a gene: 5. The CDR3 is made up of 15 amino acids. Germline V gene lookup returns CDR1 ENHRY and CDR2 SYGVKD. The CDR3, as DNA: TGTGCCATCAGTGATTACCTAGCGGGGGGGGATGAGCAGTTCTTC. Its protein product is CAISDYLAGGDEQFF.

The chain is built from TRBV9 and TRBJ2-6; D possibly corresponds to TRBD1 (6 bases). V gave up 3 bases and J gave up 0 bases, with 16 bases separating them. This CDR3 has 18 residues. Looked up from germline, CDR1 is SGDLS and CDR2 is YYNGEE. Written as DNA, the CDR3 is TGTGCCAGCAGCGCGTTATCGACAGGAAACTCTGGGGCCAACGTCCTGACTTTC. Translating it yields CASSALSTGNSGANVLTF. Based on the CDR3 plus reference TRBV9 and TRBJ2-6, the full variable domain is DSGVTQTPKHLITATGQRVTLRCSPRSGDLSVYWYQQSLDQGLQFLIQYYNGEERAKGNILERFSAQQFPDLHSELNLSSLELGDSALYFCASSALSTGNSGANVLTFGAGSRLTVL.

The rearrangement joins TRBV28 to TRBJ2-1; the match to TRBD1 covers 7 bases. V lost 6 bases, J lost 4 bases, and 6 bases stayed unmatched. The germline gives CDR1 MDHEN, CDR2 SYDVKM. The length of the CDR3 is 14 residues. CDR3 DNA: TGTGCCAGCAGCCGAGCGACAGGGTACAATGAGCAGTTCTTC. This encodes CASSRATGYNEQFF.

This chain connects TRBV5-1 to TRBJ2-7; 7 positions match TRBD1. V shed 3 bases, J shed 5 bases, and the junction held 2 bases outside the gene matches. From germline, CDR1 is SGHRS and CDR2 YFSETQ. This CDR3 region has 12 residues. This chain's CDR3 is CASSWTGNEQYF. The CDR3 bases are TGCGCCAGCAGCTGGACAGGAAACGAGCAGTACTTC.

V gene TRBV11-2 combines with J gene TRBJ2-5; 9 positions agree with TRBD2. In germline, CDR1 is SGHAT, CDR2 FQNNGV. J lost 2 bases, V lost 6 bases, and 10 bases had no gene match. The CDR3 is 16 residues long. CDR3 region: CASRDLAGKDQETQYF. The CDR3 DNA reads as TGTGCCAGCAGAGATCTAGCGGGAAAGGATCAAGAGACCCAGTACTTC.